This TCR beta chain was found in a study of shared clonotypes between healthy human individuals. Study conclusions and caveats: Sequencing depth was predicted to influence how clonotypes are shared among donors.

Remarks on this clone: Its antigen is unknown.

V shed 6 bases and J shed 8 bases, with 18 bases lying between them. This CDR3 has 14 residues. Germline CDR1 reads SGDLS; CDR2 reads YYNGEE. The repertoire was sequenced with immunoSEQ multiplex PCR; TCRdb's copy has only in-frame clones and lacks some. Found here are about 1.5 million clones, 95% to 99% of them singletons; the top ten hold roughly 0.4%. This TCR came from a man aged 25 to 45 in good health. The source material was naive CD4+ T cells sorted from blood. Subset here: CD45RA+ positively selected. V and J are TRBV9 and TRBJ2-1, with a tentative D call TRBD2 (6 bases). Here the CDR3 reads CASTTSHPSDEQFF. The CDR3 coding sequence is TGTGCCAGCACCACGTCTCATCCTAGCGATGAGCAGTTCTTC. The entire variable domain, with the rest obtained from reference TRBV9 and TRBJ2-1, is as follows: DSGVTQTPKHLITATGQRVTLRCSPRSGDLSVYWYQQSLDQGLQFLIQYYNGEERAKGNILERFSAQQFPDLHSELNLSSLELGDSALYFCASTTSHPSDEQFFGPGTRLTVL.